The sequence of this T cell receptor (beta chain) was determined in a study of OX40 agonist ivuxolimab in advanced cancers. Across the whole study: Three patients responded partially, comprising one with hepatocellular carcinoma and two with cutaneous melanoma.

Germline V gene lookup returns CDR1 MGHRA and CDR2 YSYEKL. Trimming took 1 base from V and 4 from J, leaving 11 bases between them. CDR3 length: 15 residues. The data were produced by immunoSEQ multiplex PCR, yet TCRdb's version contains in-frame clones alone and is incomplete. In the table there are roughly 100,000 clones, roughly 90% of which are singletons. The gene calls are TRBV4-1 and TRBJ1-5, with D maybe TRBD1 (6 bases). Here the sequenced sample was CD4+ or CD8+ T cells sorted from blood, taken in a trial of the OX40 agonist ivuxolimab. The TCR sequence derives from an adult with an advanced solid tumor such as melanoma, head and neck, liver or kidney cancer. The CDR3 nucleotides read TGCGCCAGCAGCCAAGTTTTGGACAGTAATCAGCCCCAGCATTTT. This translates into CASSQVLDSNQPQHF.